The T cell receptor (beta chain) described here comes from a study of T cells in Graves' hyperthyroidism and ophthalmopathy. What was amplified from RNA transcripts were TCR beta CDR3 regions. HTBI primers were used for first-round RT-PCR of the TCR CDR3. Each CDR3 protein gets one entry after TCRdb re-called the multiplex PCR reads with MiXCR. Of around 210,000 distinct CDR3 sequences listed, about a sixth are singletons. From germline, CDR1 is SGHDN and CDR2 FVKESK. The V gene lost 0 bases and the J gene lost 4 bases, with 1 base spanning the gap. The CDR3 spans 11 residues. This clonotype was counted ten times or more.

The TCR comes from a woman aged 45-60 years with Graves' hyperthyroidism. Sample: blood. The V and J genes are TRBV14 and TRBJ2-7, with unresolved D. The CDR3 DNA follows: TGTGCCAGCAGCCAAGAGTACGAGCAGTACTTC. Protein sequence: CASSQEYEQYF. Full variable domain (remainder filled in from reference TRBV14 and TRBJ2-7): EAGVTQFPSHSVIEKGQTVTLRCDPISGHDNLYWYRRVMGKEIKFLLHFVKESKQDESGMPNNRFLAERTGGTYSTLKVQPAELEDSGVYFCASSQEYEQYFGPGTRLTVT.